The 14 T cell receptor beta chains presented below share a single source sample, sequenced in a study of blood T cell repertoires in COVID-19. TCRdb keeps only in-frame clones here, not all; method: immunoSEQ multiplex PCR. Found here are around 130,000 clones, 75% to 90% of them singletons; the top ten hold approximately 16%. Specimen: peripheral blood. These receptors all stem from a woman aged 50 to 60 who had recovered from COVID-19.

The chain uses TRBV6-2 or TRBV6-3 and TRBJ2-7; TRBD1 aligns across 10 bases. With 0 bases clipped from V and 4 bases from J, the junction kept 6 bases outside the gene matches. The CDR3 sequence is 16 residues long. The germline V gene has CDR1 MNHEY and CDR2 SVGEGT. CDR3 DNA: TGTGCCAGCAGTTACTCGGGGACAGGGGAAAAATACGAGCAGTACTTC. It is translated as CASSYSGTGEKYEQYF.

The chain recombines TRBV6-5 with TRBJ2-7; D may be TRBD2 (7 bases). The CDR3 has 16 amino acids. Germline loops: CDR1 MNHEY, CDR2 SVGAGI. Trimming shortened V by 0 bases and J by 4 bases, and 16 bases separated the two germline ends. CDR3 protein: CASSYSGGGGPYEQYF. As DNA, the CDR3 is TGTGCCAGCAGTTACTCCGGGGGCGGGGGCCCTTACGAGCAGTACTTC.

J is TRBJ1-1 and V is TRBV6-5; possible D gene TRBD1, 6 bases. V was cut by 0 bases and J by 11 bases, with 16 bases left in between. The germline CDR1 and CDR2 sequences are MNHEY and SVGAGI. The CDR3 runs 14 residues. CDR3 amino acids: CASSYSSSGGGAFF. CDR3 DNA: TGTGCCAGCAGTTACTCGAGTAGTGGGGGGGGCGCTTTCTTT.

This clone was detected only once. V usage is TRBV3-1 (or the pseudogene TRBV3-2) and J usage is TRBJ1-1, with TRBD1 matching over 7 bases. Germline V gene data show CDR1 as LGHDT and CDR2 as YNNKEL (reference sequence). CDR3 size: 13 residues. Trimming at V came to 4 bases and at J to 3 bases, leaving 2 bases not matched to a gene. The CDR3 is CASSLTGDTEAFF. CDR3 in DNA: TGTGCCAGCAGCCTAACAGGGGACACTGAAGCTTTCTTT.

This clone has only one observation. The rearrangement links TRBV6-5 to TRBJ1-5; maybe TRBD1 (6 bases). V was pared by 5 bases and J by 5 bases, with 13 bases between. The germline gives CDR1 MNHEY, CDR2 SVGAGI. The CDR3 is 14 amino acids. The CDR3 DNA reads TGTGCCAGCAGTCCGAGTTACAGGGATCAGCCCCAGCATTTT. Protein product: CASSPSYRDQPQHF.

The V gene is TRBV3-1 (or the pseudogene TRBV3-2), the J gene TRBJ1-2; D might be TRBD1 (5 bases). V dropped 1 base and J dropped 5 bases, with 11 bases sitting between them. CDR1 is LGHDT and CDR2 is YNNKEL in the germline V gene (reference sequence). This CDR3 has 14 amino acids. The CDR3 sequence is CASSQGQGWYGYTF. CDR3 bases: TGTGCCAGCAGCCAAGGCCAGGGTTGGTATGGCTACACCTTC.

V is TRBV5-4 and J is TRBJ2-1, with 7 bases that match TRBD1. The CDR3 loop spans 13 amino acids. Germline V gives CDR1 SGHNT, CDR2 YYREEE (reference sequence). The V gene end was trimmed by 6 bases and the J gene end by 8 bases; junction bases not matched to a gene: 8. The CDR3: CASNRKGADEQFF. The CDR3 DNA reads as TGTGCCAGCAATCGTAAGGGGGCCGATGAGCAGTTCTTC.

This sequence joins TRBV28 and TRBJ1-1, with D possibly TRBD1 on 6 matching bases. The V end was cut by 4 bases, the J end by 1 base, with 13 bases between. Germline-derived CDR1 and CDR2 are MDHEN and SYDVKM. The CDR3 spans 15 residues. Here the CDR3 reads CASSSPRGRNTEAFF. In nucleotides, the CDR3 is TGTGCCAGCAGTTCCCCGAGGGGGAGGAACACTGAAGCTTTCTTT. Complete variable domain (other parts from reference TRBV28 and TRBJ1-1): DVKVTQSSRYLVKRTGEKVFLECVQDMDHENMFWYRQDPGLGLRLIYFSYDVKMKEKGDIPEGYSVSREKKERFSLILESASTNQTSMYLCASSSPRGRNTEAFFGQGTRLTVV.

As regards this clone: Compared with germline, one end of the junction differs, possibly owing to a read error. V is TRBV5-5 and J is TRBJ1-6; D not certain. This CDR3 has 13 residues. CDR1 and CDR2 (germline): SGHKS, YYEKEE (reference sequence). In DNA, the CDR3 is TGTGCCAGCAGCTTGATAGCAAATTCGCCCCTCCACTTT. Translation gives CASSLIANSPLHF.

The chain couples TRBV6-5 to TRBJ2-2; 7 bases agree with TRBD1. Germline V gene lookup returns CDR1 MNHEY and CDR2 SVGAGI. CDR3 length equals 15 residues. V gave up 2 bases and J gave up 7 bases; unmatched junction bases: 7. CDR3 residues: CASSYRGLKVGELFF. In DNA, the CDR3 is TGTGCCAGCAGTTACAGGGGGCTGAAGGTCGGGGAGCTGTTTTTT.

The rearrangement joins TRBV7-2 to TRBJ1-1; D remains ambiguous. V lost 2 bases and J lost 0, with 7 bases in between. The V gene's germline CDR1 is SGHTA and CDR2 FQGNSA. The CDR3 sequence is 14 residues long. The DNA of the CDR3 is TGTGCCAGCAGCTTAACGCCAGTGAACACTGAAGCTTTCTTT. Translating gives CASSLTPVNTEAFF.

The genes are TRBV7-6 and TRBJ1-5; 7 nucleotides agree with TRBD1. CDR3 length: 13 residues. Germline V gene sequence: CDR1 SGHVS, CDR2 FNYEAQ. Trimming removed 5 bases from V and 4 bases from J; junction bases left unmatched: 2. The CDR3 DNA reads TGTGCCAGCAGCGCAGGGGGTAATCAGCCCCAGCATTTT. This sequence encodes CASSAGGNQPQHF.

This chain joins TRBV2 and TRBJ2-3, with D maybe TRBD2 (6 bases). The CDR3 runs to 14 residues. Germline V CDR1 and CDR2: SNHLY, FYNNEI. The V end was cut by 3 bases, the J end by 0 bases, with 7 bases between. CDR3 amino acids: CASSDGGSTDTQYF. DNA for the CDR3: TGTGCCAGCAGTGATGGGGGGAGCACAGATACGCAGTATTTT.

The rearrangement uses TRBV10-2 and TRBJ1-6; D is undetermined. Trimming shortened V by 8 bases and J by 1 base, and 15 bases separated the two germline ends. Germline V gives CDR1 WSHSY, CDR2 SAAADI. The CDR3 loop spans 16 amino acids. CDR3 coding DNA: TGCGCCAGCTCAAGCCCCAGGAGGTCCTATAATTCACCCCTCCACTTT. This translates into CASSSPRRSYNSPLHF.